The entry below describes one T cell receptor (beta chain). Its antigen is currently unknown. CDR3 length: 18 amino acids. V was clipped by 6 bases and J by 0 bases, with 21 bases between them. CDR1 and CDR2 (germline): SGHDT, YYEEEE. The data were taken from a study of vaccination effects on CD4 cells after COVID-19. Turning to the study itself: Samples came from two convalescent patients 16 days and one week before vaccination.

Assay: immunoSEQ multiplex PCR; the TCRdb copy retains only in-frame clones and omits some. The table shows roughly 70,000 clones, with more than 65% occurring only once. Study-wide results and limits: Missing from the study were early post-infection timepoints, and its convalescent patients were few.

Ahead of sequencing, the ViraFEST assay grew antigen-specific CD4+ T cells using viral peptide pools. The culture ran for nine to eleven days, and then CD4+ T cells were isolated. Infection dated between March and December 2020, before the Alpha, Beta and Delta variants reached the United States. Approximately 1.9 million PBMC per well were cultured with around 10 IU/ml IL-2 and 7.5 to 10 ug/ml peptides. On day 3 and again on day 7, half the medium was replaced with IL-2 medium. The specimen comprised CD4+ T cells from PBMCs cultured with HIV peptides, sampled before COVID-19 vaccination. Indicated subset: HIV-1 Nef peptide pool negative control/reference culture. The receptor was derived from a human donor who had a prior SARS-CoV-2 infection. The chain carries TRBV5-6 and TRBJ2-2, with D tentatively TRBD1 (6 bases). The CDR3 region is CASTLGLGHYSNTGELFF. In nucleotides, the CDR3 is TGTGCCAGCACCCTAGGCTTGGGACACTACTCGAACACCGGGGAGCTGTTTTTT.